This record looks at one TCR beta chain sequence and its context. The antigen is unknown. The sample comes from a study of Ad26.COV2.S vaccination and SARS-CoV-2 variants. Described treatment: 19 received Ad26.COV2.S at low or high dose, single or two shots; about five received placebo; per-sample allocation not given. Vaccine and placebo recipients were sampled on day 63 after the first injection. The CDR3 is made up of 12 amino acids. Germline-derived CDR1 and CDR2 are MDHEN and SYDVKM. The V end lost 3 bases, the J end lost 8 bases, and 7 bases lay between the germline ends. The repertoire was sequenced with immunoSEQ multiplex PCR; TCRdb's copy has only in-frame clones and lacks some. The sample yields around 450,000 clones, about 90% seen once. General study results and limits: Overall T cell responses may have been underestimated by the analyses of TCR breadth and depth.

The V and J genes are TRBV28 and TRBJ2-2; D is uncertain. The sequence was collected from a person aged 18-60 years who received the Ad26.COV2.S COVID-19 vaccine or a placebo. Sequencing used peripheral blood, obtained in a trial of Ad26.COV2.S vaccine versus placebo. Here the CDR3 reads CASSFLTGELFF. As DNA, the CDR3 is TGTGCCAGCAGTTTTCTCACAGGGGAGCTGTTTTTT.